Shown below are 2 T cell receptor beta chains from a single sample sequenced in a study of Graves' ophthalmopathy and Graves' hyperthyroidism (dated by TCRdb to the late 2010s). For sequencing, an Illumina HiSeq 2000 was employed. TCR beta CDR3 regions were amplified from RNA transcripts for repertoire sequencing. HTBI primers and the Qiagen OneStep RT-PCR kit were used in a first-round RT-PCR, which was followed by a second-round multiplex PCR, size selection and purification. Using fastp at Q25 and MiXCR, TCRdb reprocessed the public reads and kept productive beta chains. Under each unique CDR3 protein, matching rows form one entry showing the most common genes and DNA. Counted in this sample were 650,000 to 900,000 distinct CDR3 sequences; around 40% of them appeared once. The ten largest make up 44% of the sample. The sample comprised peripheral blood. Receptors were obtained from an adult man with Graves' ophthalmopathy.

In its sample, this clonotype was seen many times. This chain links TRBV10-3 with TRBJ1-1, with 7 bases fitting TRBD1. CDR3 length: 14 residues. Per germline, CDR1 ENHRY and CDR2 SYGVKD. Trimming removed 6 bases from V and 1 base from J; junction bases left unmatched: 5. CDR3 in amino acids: CAIRAGTANTEAFF. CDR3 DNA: TGTGCCATCAGGGCCGGGACAGCGAACACTGAAGCTTTCTTT.

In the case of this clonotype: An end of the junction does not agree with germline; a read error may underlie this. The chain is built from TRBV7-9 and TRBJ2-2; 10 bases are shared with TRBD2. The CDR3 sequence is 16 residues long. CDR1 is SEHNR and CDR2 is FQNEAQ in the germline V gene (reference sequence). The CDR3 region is CASNTAGGLNTGEPFF. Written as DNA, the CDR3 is TGTGCCAGTAACACAGCGGGAGGGCTGAACACCGGGGAGCCGTTTTTT.